The 25 T cell receptor beta chains in this list originate from one sample, sequenced in a study of cytomegalovirus exposure and HLA in healthy donors. Sequenced by immunoSEQ multiplex PCR; TCRdb stores in-frame clones only, minus some. The table has 220,000 or so clones, 65% to 85% seen once. The specimen was PBMCs. These receptors were collected from a woman in her twenties or thirties in good health and CMV-seropositive.

The chain has TRBV18 and TRBJ2-7; TRBD1 aligns across 7 bases. Unmatched junction bases numbered 5, after V lost 3 bases and J lost 6 bases. From germline, CDR1 is KGHSH and CDR2 LQKENI. CDR3 length: 13 residues. This CDR3 is CASSPGTGVEQYF. The CDR3 DNA reads as TGTGCCAGCTCACCGGGAACAGGGGTCGAGCAGTACTTC.

The gene calls are TRBV9 and TRBJ2-7; TRBD1 is a possible D gene (6 bases). Germline loops: CDR1 SGDLS, CDR2 YYNGEE. This CDR3 is built from 14 residues. With 5 bases removed from V and 1 base from J, the gap between germline ends came to 13 bases. In DNA form, the CDR3 reads TGTGCCAGCAGTCGCACGGACAGTTCCTACGAGCAGTACTTC. As protein: CASSRTDSSYEQYF.

The V gene is TRBV30, the J gene TRBJ1-4; 9 bases are shared with TRBD1. J lost 6 bases, V lost 3 bases, and 5 bases had no gene match. CDR1 and CDR2 (germline): GTSNPN, SVGIG (reference sequence). CDR3 length equals 14 residues. This chain's CDR3 is CAWSPGQGYEKLFF. CDR3 DNA: TGTGCCTGGAGCCCGGGACAGGGATATGAAAAACTGTTTTTT.

This chain uses TRBV5-1 with TRBJ2-1; TRBD2 matches at 8 bases. CDR3 length: 15 residues. Germline lookup yields CDR1 SGHRS and CDR2 YFSETQ. V shed 7 bases and J 0 bases; nucleotides not matched to a gene: 6. The CDR3: CASGIAGSSYNEQFF. The CDR3 DNA follows: TGCGCCAGCGGTATAGCGGGGAGCTCCTACAATGAGCAGTTCTTC.

The chain recombines TRBV10-3 with TRBJ2-2, with TRBD1 matching over 10 bases. The CDR3 runs to 16 residues. J gave up 1 base and V 4 bases, and 3 bases lay outside the gene matches. In germline, CDR1 is ENHRY, CDR2 SYGVKD. The CDR3 DNA sequence: TGTGCCATCAGTGTTGGACAGGGGGAGAACACCGGGGAGCTGTTTTTT. It translates to CAISVGQGENTGELFF.

The CDR3 DNA reads as TGTGCCAGCAGCTTAGAAGGAACGCTAGCTAACTATGGCTACACCTTC. Translated: CASSLEGTLANYGYTF. The V gene is TRBV7-2, the J gene TRBJ1-2; no definite D call. V was cut by 1 base and J by 0 bases, with 12 bases left in between. CDR1 SGHTA and CDR2 FQGNSA come from the germline V gene. This CDR3 has 16 residues. Based on the CDR3 plus reference TRBV7-2 and TRBJ1-2, the full variable domain is GAGVSQSPSNKVTEKGKDVELRCDPISGHTALYWYRQSLGQGLEFLIYFQGNSAPDKSGLPSDRFSAERTGGSVSTLTIQRTQQEDSAVYLCASSLEGTLANYGYTFGSGTRLTVV.

CDR3 DNA sequence: TGTGCCAGCAGTCAAGAATTGTTGGGCACAGATACGCAGTATTTT. This codes for CASSQELLGTDTQYF. The gene calls are TRBV27 and TRBJ2-3; D ambiguous. This CDR3 has 15 residues. The germline CDR1 and CDR2 sequences are MNHEY and SMNVEV (reference sequence). Deletions cut 5 bases from V and 1 base from J, with 13 bases between.

The rearrangement links TRBV6-1 to TRBJ1-2, with D possibly TRBD1 on 5 matching bases. Trimming took off 7 bases at V and 8 bases at J, with 23 bases between the two ends. Looked up from germline, CDR1 is MNHNS and CDR2 is SASEGT. CDR3 length: 15 amino acids. The CDR3: CASTEEQVNFQGYTF. In DNA form, the CDR3 reads TGTGCCAGCACCGAAGAACAGGTCAACTTCCAGGGCTACACCTTC.

This chain connects TRBV6-5 to TRBJ2-7; tentatively, D is TRBD2 (6 bases). The V gene's germline CDR1 is MNHEY and CDR2 SVGAGI. V gave up 8 bases and J gave up 1 base, with 12 bases separating them. The CDR3 contains 13 residues. CDR3 sequence (DNA): TGTGCCAGCCAGCGGGCCTATTCCTACGAGCAGTACTTC. It encodes CASQRAYSYEQYF.

The genes are TRBV7-2 and TRBJ1-3; D uncertain. CDR3 size: 15 residues. Looked up from germline, CDR1 is SGHTA and CDR2 is FQGNSA. The V end lost 3 bases, the J end lost 2 bases, and 11 bases lay between the germline ends. CDR3: CASSFFRPTGNTIYF. The DNA of the CDR3 is TGTGCCAGCAGCTTCTTTCGGCCTACTGGAAACACCATATATTTT.

This rearrangement joins TRBV9 to TRBJ2-7, with TRBD1 matching 9 bases. The CDR3 covers 14 residues. Germline V CDR1 and CDR2: SGDLS, YYNGEE. J gave up 2 bases and V 0 bases, and 0 bases lay outside the gene matches. CDR3 in amino acids: CASSVGTGAYEQYF. The CDR3 bases are TGTGCCAGCAGCGTAGGGACAGGGGCCTACGAGCAGTACTTC. The full variable domain, with the rest looked up from reference TRBV9 and TRBJ2-7, is DSGVTQTPKHLITATGQRVTLRCSPRSGDLSVYWYQQSLDQGLQFLIQYYNGEERAKGNILERFSAQQFPDLHSELNLSSLELGDSALYFCASSVGTGAYEQYFGPGTRLTVT.

V is TRBV30 and J is TRBJ2-1, with 8 bases that match TRBD2. The germline CDR1 and CDR2 sequences are GTSNPN and SVGIG (reference sequence). The V gene end was trimmed by 0 bases and the J gene end by 7 bases; junction bases not matched to a gene: 11. The CDR3 contains 16 residues. CDR3 in amino acids: CAWSVGSSGRLNEQFF. The CDR3 DNA sequence: TGTGCCTGGAGTGTAGGTTCTAGCGGGCGCCTTAATGAGCAGTTCTTC.

The V call is TRBV9, the J call TRBJ2-7; a possible D gene is TRBD2 (5 bases). Trimming removed 4 bases at V and 6 bases at J, with 14 bases between. Per germline, CDR1 SGDLS and CDR2 YYNGEE. CDR3 length: 13 amino acids. Written as DNA, the CDR3 is TGTGCCAGCAGCTCCGAGAATGAGGGCGAGCAGTACTTC. It translates to CASSSENEGEQYF.

The V and J genes are TRBV30 and TRBJ2-7; 7 nucleotides agree with TRBD1. Trimming at V came to 3 bases and at J to 7 bases, leaving 9 bases not matched to a gene. CDR1 and CDR2 from the germline V gene are GTSNPN and SVGIG (reference sequence). The CDR3 contains 13 residues. The CDR3 loop is CAWRITGVEEQYF. DNA of the CDR3: TGTGCCTGGAGAATCACAGGGGTCGAGGAGCAGTACTTC.

The chain has TRBV29-1 and TRBJ2-2; D perhaps matches TRBD2 (6 bases). There are 14 residues in the CDR3. V was cut by 6 bases and J by 4 bases, with 15 bases left in between. Germline V CDR1 and CDR2: SQVTM, ANQGSEA. CDR3 coding DNA: TGCAGCGTCCAGATAGGGGAGGCCACCGGGGAGCTGTTTTTT. Its translation is CSVQIGEATGELFF.

V gene TRBV14 combines with J gene TRBJ1-1; 8 bases fit TRBD1. J lost 4 bases, V lost 6 bases, and 7 bases had no gene match. Looked up from germline, CDR1 is SGHDN and CDR2 is FVKESK. The CDR3 consists of 14 residues. The CDR3 loop reads CASSPGGAGTEAFF. DNA for the CDR3: TGTGCCAGCAGTCCAGGGGGCGCAGGCACTGAAGCTTTCTTT.

The rearrangement joins TRBV4-2 to TRBJ2-3, with 8 nucleotides matching TRBD2. J lost 2 bases, V lost 0 bases, and 10 bases had no gene match. Germline CDR1 is LGHNA and CDR2 is YNFKEQ. The CDR3 has 18 amino acids. As DNA, the CDR3 is TGTGCCAGCAGCCAAGATCCCGGGGGGGCGGTATTCACAGATACGCAGTATTTT. Protein product: CASSQDPGGAVFTDTQYF.

The chain recombines TRBV9 with TRBJ2-7; tentative D call: TRBD2 (5 bases). CDR1 SGDLS and CDR2 YYNGEE come from the germline V gene. This CDR3 region has 14 residues. V dropped 1 base and J dropped 2 bases, with 10 bases sitting between them. CDR3 DNA sequence: TGTGCCAGCAGCGTACTGGACTCTCCCTACGAGCAGTACTTC. This sequence encodes CASSVLDSPYEQYF.

The chain has TRBV30 and TRBJ1-2, with D hard to call. Germline V gene sequence: CDR1 GTSNPN, CDR2 SVGIG (reference sequence). The CDR3 runs to 11 residues. V gave up 3 bases and J gave up 1 base, with 3 bases separating them. CDR3 nucleotides: TGTGCCTGGAGCGGTAACTATGGCTACACCTTC. It is translated as CAWSGNYGYTF.

This sequence joins TRBV15 and TRBJ1-4; TRBD1 might be the D (5 bases). The germline V gene has CDR1 LNHNV and CDR2 YYDKDF (reference sequence). V lost 1 base, J lost 6 bases, and 9 bases lay in between. The CDR3 extends over 14 amino acids. The CDR3 DNA follows: TGTGCCACCAGCAGAGTGATGGGGGATGAAAAACTGTTTTTT. Its translation is CATSRVMGDEKLFF.

V usage is TRBV27 and J usage is TRBJ1-1, with D unclear. Germline V CDR1 and CDR2: MNHEY, SMNVEV (reference sequence). CDR3 size: 13 residues. Trimming removed 2 bases at V and 2 bases at J, with 6 bases between. CDR3 in amino acids: CASSLTINTEAFF. DNA of the CDR3: TGTGCCAGCAGTTTAACCATAAACACTGAAGCTTTCTTT.

The sample holds one count of this clone. The chain couples TRBV27 to TRBJ1-2; a weak D match, TRBD1 (5 bases). Germline CDR1 MNHEY, CDR2 SMNVEV (reference sequence). The CDR3 has 13 residues. Trimming removed 0 bases at V and 7 bases at J, with 9 bases between. The CDR3 is CASSLSGASGYTF. DNA of the CDR3: TGTGCCAGCAGTTTATCCGGGGCCAGTGGCTACACCTTC.

V usage is TRBV5-1 and J usage is TRBJ2-2, with D unresolved. Germline V lookup: CDR1 SGHRS, CDR2 YFSETQ. The ends were cut back, 0 bases at V and 7 bases at J, with 22 bases in the middle. The CDR3 is 18 residues long. The DNA of the CDR3 is TGCGCCAGCAGCTTGGACGTGACGAGGACCATTTTCGGCGGGGAGCTGTTTTTT. Protein sequence: CASSLDVTRTIFGGELFF.

This clone was found many times. The CDR3 DNA reads TGTGCCAGTAGTATAGATCCTACTGGAAACACCATATATTTT. It encodes CASSIDPTGNTIYF. The chain is built from TRBV19 and TRBJ1-3; D is ambiguous. CDR3 length: 14 residues. The germline V gene has CDR1 LNHDA and CDR2 SQIVND (reference sequence). Trimming cost V 0 bases and J 2 bases, with 5 bases left between them.

This clone was picked up one time. V is TRBV6-5 and J is TRBJ1-2, with TRBD1 as a possible D gene (6 bases). Trimming removed 6 bases from V and 2 bases from J, with 10 bases in between. The CDR3 runs to 13 residues. Germline V lookup: CDR1 MNHEY, CDR2 SVGAGI. The CDR3 sequence: CASRHTGNYGYTF. Written as DNA, the CDR3 is TGTGCCAGCAGGCATACAGGGAACTATGGCTACACCTTC.